The 25 T cell receptor beta chains below come from one sample, sequenced in a study of blood T cell repertoires in COVID-19. The protocol was immunoSEQ multiplex PCR, while the TCRdb copy is restricted to in-frame clones and leaves out a portion. The data show roughly 15,000 clones, roughly four fifths seen once. Material for sequencing was peripheral blood. All receptors derive from a man older than 75 with active COVID-19.

This clone was picked up a small number of times. The chain uses TRBV5-1 and TRBJ2-1; D unclear. CDR1 SGHRS and CDR2 YFSETQ come from the germline V gene. The CDR3 has 15 amino acids. Trimming left V 4 bases short and J 0 bases short, with 11 bases between. The CDR3 coding sequence is TGCGCCAGCAGCCTCGACATATTCTCCTACAATGAGCAGTTCTTC. Translating gives CASSLDIFSYNEQFF.

This clone occurred once. The J gene is TRBJ1-5, the V gene TRBV6-5; no firm D call. Germline CDR1 is MNHEY and CDR2 is SVGAGI. The CDR3 has 14 residues. Deletions cut 6 bases from V and 6 bases from J, with 15 bases between. The CDR3 spells CASRDAGVGQPQHF. The CDR3 DNA reads TGTGCCAGCAGGGACGCCGGGGTCGGTCAGCCCCAGCATTTT.

This chain joins TRBV27 and TRBJ2-7; weak D call: TRBD2 (6 bases). Germline CDR1 and CDR2: MNHEY and SMNVEV (reference sequence). The germline V and J ends were trimmed by 6 bases and 4 bases, with 25 bases remaining between them. The CDR3 loop spans 17 amino acids. The CDR3 sequence: CASSADWRASGGYEQYF. The CDR3 bases are TGTGCCAGCAGCGCAGATTGGAGGGCTTCCGGAGGATACGAGCAGTACTTC.

The rearrangement links TRBV3-1 (or the pseudogene TRBV3-2) to TRBJ2-3; the match to TRBD2 covers 12 bases. After removal of 1 base from V and 1 base from J, the junction contained 3 bases not matched to a gene. Per the germline V gene, CDR1 is LGHDT and CDR2 is YNNKEL (reference sequence). CDR3 length: 17 amino acids. The CDR3 DNA reads TGTGCCAGCAGCCAAGGACTAGCGGGAGTTGGCACAGATACGCAGTATTTT. As protein: CASSQGLAGVGTDTQYF.

The chain couples TRBV7-3 to TRBJ1-2, with D perhaps TRBD1 (5 bases). CDR3 length: 14 residues. The germline gives CDR1 SGHTA, CDR2 FQGTGA. V gave up 3 bases and J gave up 9 bases, with 17 bases separating them. The CDR3 DNA sequence: TGTGCCAGCAGCTTCCTGACAGACCGCCTTAGCTACACCTTC. Protein sequence: CASSFLTDRLSYTF.

V is TRBV11-3 and J is TRBJ2-7; 8 nucleotides align to TRBD2. Unmatched junction bases numbered 5, after V lost 5 bases and J lost 2 bases. The V gene's germline CDR1 is SGHNT and CDR2 YENEEA. The CDR3 spans 14 residues. The CDR3 loop reads CASSRSSGAYEQYF. The CDR3 DNA reads TGTGCCAGCAGCAGAAGTAGCGGGGCCTACGAGCAGTACTTC.

The chain employs TRBV19 and TRBJ1-2; D is unclear. V was clipped by 3 bases and J by 1 base, with 15 bases between them. The CDR3 extends over 16 amino acids. The germline V gene encodes CDR1 LNHDA and CDR2 SQIVND (reference sequence). The CDR3 nucleotides read TGTGCCAGTAGTATCGTCCTCAAGACAAGTAACTATGGCTACACCTTC. Amino acid sequence: CASSIVLKTSNYGYTF.

This chain joins TRBV21-1 and TRBJ2-7; the D segment call TRBD2 is taken from the table without a DNA check. TRBV21-1 constitutes a pseudogene. The CDR3 length is 16 residues. CDR3 region: CASGLAGFISSYEQYF. The CDR3 DNA is TGTGCCAGCGGACTAGCGGGATTCATTAGCTCCTACGAGCAGTACTTC.

V usage is TRBV21-1 and J usage is TRBJ2-7; the D call TRBD2 from the table was never checked on the DNA. TRBV21-1 represents a pseudogene. This CDR3 has 11 residues. The CDR3 loop is CASSGGYEQYF. CDR3 bases: TGTGCCAGCAGCGGCGGCTACGAGCAGTACTTC.

The rearrangement links TRBV19 to TRBJ2-5, with D perhaps matching TRBD2 (5 bases). Germline CDR1 reads LNHDA; CDR2 reads SQIVND (reference sequence). The CDR3 spans 15 residues. Trimming took 5 bases from V and 10 from J, leaving 23 bases between them. The CDR3 DNA reads as TGTGCCAGTAGTGGGTTCGCGGGCCCTGCTCGAGACCAGTACTTC. Protein sequence: CASSGFAGPARDQYF.

The V gene is TRBV11-2, the J gene TRBJ1-4, with D hard to call. The germline V gene encodes CDR1 SGHAT and CDR2 FQNNGV. The CDR3 is made up of 13 amino acids. The V end was cut by 4 bases, the J end by 7 bases, with 10 bases between. The CDR3: CASSSIAVEKLFF. The CDR3 region has the DNA TGTGCCAGCAGCTCTATAGCGGTTGAAAAACTGTTTTTT.

CDR3 nucleotide sequence: TGTGCCAGTTGGGCGACAACTAATGAAAAACTGTTTTTT. Translation: CASWATTNEKLFF. V gene TRBV19 combines with J gene TRBJ1-4, with D hard to call. The germline CDR1 and CDR2 sequences are LNHDA and SQIVND (reference sequence). V dropped 8 bases and J dropped 0 bases, with 7 bases sitting between them. The CDR3 is made up of 13 amino acids. The variable domain in full, with the rest retrieved from reference TRBV19 and TRBJ1-4, is DGGITQSPKYLFRKEGQNVTLSCEQNLNHDAMYWYRQDPGQGLRLIYYSQIVNDFQKGDIAEGYSVSREKKESFPLTVTSAQKNPTAFYLCASWATTNEKLFFGSGTQLSVL.

This sequence joins TRBV7-2 and TRBJ2-2, with D perhaps matching TRBD2 (6 bases). This CDR3 has 16 amino acids. Germline V gene lookup returns CDR1 SGHTA and CDR2 FQGNSA. Trimming took 6 bases from V and 1 from J, leaving 15 bases between them. CDR3 sequence (DNA): TGTGCCAGCAGTAGCCAGTCGGGAGTGAACACCGGGGAGCTGTTTTTT. It translates to CASSSQSGVNTGELFF.

J is TRBJ2-5 and V is TRBV11-3; D is possibly TRBD1 (6 bases). Germline values: CDR1 SGHNT, CDR2 YENEEA. The CDR3 is 14 residues long. Trimming pared 6 bases from V and 4 bases from J, leaving 15 bases between. CDR3 bases: TGTGCCAGCAGGCGACAGGATCGGAGAGAGACCCAGTACTTC. Its translation: CASRRQDRRETQYF.

V usage is TRBV9 and J usage is TRBJ2-1, with TRBD2 as a possible D gene (6 bases). V was pared by 3 bases and J by 7 bases, with 32 bases between. Germline-derived CDR1 and CDR2 are SGDLS and YYNGEE. The CDR3 contains 20 residues. The CDR3 reads CASSARTGGASTGYKNEQFF. Written as DNA, the CDR3 is TGTGCCAGCAGCGCCAGAACCGGAGGGGCCAGTACTGGCTACAAAAATGAGCAGTTCTTC.

This chain links TRBV24-1 with TRBJ2-1; 9 bases map to TRBD1. The V segment lost 4 bases and the J segment 11 bases; nucleotides outside the gene matches: 8. The CDR3 consists of 14 residues. In germline, CDR1 is KGHDR, CDR2 SFDVKD. As DNA, the CDR3 is TGTGCCACCAGTGACCGGGACAGGGAGGTAAAGCAGTTCTTC. This translates into CATSDRDREVKQFF.

The chain couples TRBV4-2 to TRBJ2-7; 9 bases align to TRBD2. The V and J ends lost 0 bases and 6 bases, in that order; junction bases with no gene match: 6. CDR1 is LGHNA, CDR2 YNFKEQ, per germline. This CDR3 spans 15 amino acids. CDR3 sequence (DNA): TGTGCCAGCAGCCAAGATCAATGGACTAGCGTCGAGCAGTACTTC. It yields the protein CASSQDQWTSVEQYF.

V usage is TRBV27 and J usage is TRBJ2-1; 11 nucleotides line up with TRBD2. The V and J ends lost 2 bases and 7 bases, in that order; junction bases with no gene match: 16. Looked up from germline, CDR1 is MNHEY and CDR2 is SMNVEV (reference sequence). The CDR3 runs to 19 residues. CDR3 sequence reads: CASSLKGALAGDGSNEQFF. CDR3 nucleotides: TGTGCCAGCAGTTTAAAGGGGGCACTAGCGGGAGATGGGAGTAATGAGCAGTTCTTC.

This clone was recorded only once. The rearrangement uses TRBV9 and TRBJ2-3, with D perhaps matching TRBD2 (6 bases). The CDR3 has 15 amino acids. Trimming stripped 3 bases from V and 0 bases from J, with 11 bases between. CDR1 is SGDLS, CDR2 YYNGEE, per germline. CDR3 DNA sequence: TGTGCCAGCAGCGGGGCGGGAAAAAGCACAGATACGCAGTATTTT. This codes for CASSGAGKSTDTQYF.

The rearrangement joins TRBV4-2 to TRBJ1-2; a possible D gene is TRBD1 (6 bases). The length of the CDR3 is 14 residues. Trimming pared 5 bases from V and 4 bases from J, leaving 14 bases between. Germline CDR1 reads LGHNA; CDR2 reads YNFKEQ. CDR3 nucleotides: TGTGCCAGCAGCAAAGGGGAGGGGGGCTATGGCTACACCTTC. Protein product: CASSKGEGGYGYTF.

The rearrangement uses TRBV28 and TRBJ2-7; 11 bases agree with TRBD2. The DNA matches TRBJ2-5 better at its end, which makes the J call doubtful. The length of the CDR3 is 14 residues. Germline values: CDR1 MDHEN, CDR2 SYDVKM. The CDR3 reads CATRTSGSQETQYF. As DNA, the CDR3 is TGTGCCACCCGGACTAGCGGGTCCCAAGAGACCCAGTACTTC.

In DNA, the CDR3 is TGCGCCAGCGGACAGGGGGCGGAAGGAAACACCATATATTTT. Its protein is CASGQGAEGNTIYF. V usage is TRBV5-1 and J usage is TRBJ1-3, with TRBD1 matching 11 bases. Germline V lookup: CDR1 SGHRS, CDR2 YFSETQ. V dropped 7 bases and J dropped 4; count of bases not matched to a gene: 4. The CDR3 loop spans 14 amino acids.

CDR3 protein: CASSLAGLAGSYEQYF. CDR3 nucleotide sequence: TGTGCCAGCAGTTTGGCGGGACTAGCGGGCTCCTACGAGCAGTACTTC. This sequence joins TRBV28 and TRBJ2-7; TRBD2 aligns across 12 bases. Trimming took 3 bases from V and 0 from J; bases not matched to a gene: 3. The germline V gene has CDR1 MDHEN and CDR2 SYDVKM. The CDR3 is 16 residues long.

V and J are TRBV24-1 and TRBJ2-5; 9 bases align to TRBD1. The J segment lost 7 bases and the V segment lost 3 bases, leaving 5 bases of the junction unmatched. The CDR3 contains 14 residues. CDR1 and CDR2 from the germline V gene are KGHDR and SFDVKD. The CDR3: CATSDPTGGGTQYF. CDR3 DNA sequence: TGTGCCACCAGTGATCCGACAGGGGGGGGGACCCAGTACTTC.

CDR3 sequence: CASSSQHSGSYEQYF. CDR3 in DNA: TGTGCCAGCAGCTCTCAACATAGCGGGAGCTACGAGCAGTACTTC. The genes are TRBV7-6 and TRBJ2-7; 9 bases align to TRBD2. CDR3 length: 15 residues. Trimming removed 4 bases from V and 3 bases from J; junction bases left unmatched: 7. CDR1 is SGHVS and CDR2 is FNYEAQ in the germline V gene.